This paragraph covers one T cell receptor beta chain sequence. Per the germline V gene, CDR1 is MRHNA and CDR2 is SNTAGT. The CDR3 is 12 amino acids. CD45RO negativity and positive selection for CCR7 defined naive CD8 cells, a population that excluded terminally differentiated effector memory CD45RA+ cells. This sample was taken from a study of shared clonotypes between healthy human individuals. Replicate sorted-subset PCRs were loaded with 150 to 250 ng DNA, 31,000 or so T cell genomes. TCRdb keeps only in-frame clones here, not all; method: immunoSEQ multiplex PCR. The table records about 2,100,000 clones, under 95% of them present only once.

The specimen was naive CD8+ T cells from PBMCs. The sequence came from a man aged 18 to 35 in good health. Some clones in this sample may be carry-over from other donors' samples. The chain couples TRBV6-4 to TRBJ1-2, with unresolved D. The CDR3: CAITHGNYGYTF. CDR3 nucleotide sequence: TGTGCAATCACCCACGGGAACTATGGCTACACCTTC.